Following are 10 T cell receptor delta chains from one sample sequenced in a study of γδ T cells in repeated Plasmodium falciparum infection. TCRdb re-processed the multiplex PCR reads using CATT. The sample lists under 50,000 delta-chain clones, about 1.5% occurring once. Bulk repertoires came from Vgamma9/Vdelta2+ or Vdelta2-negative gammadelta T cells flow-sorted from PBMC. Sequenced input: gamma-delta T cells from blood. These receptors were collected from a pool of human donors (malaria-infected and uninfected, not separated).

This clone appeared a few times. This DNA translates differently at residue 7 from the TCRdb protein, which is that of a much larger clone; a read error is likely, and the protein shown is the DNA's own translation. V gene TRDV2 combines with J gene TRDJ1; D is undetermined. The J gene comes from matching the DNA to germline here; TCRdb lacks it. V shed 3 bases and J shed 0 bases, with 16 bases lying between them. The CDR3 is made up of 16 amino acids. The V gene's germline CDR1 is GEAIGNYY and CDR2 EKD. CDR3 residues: CACDPASFKYTDKLIF. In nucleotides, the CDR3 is TGTGCCTGTGACCCGGCCTCCTTTAAATACACCGATAAACTCATCTTT.

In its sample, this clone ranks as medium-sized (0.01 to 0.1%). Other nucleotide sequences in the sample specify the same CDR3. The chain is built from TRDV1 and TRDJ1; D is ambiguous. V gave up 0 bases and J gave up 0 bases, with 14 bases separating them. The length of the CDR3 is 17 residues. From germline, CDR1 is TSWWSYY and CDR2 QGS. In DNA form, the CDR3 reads TGTGCTCTTGGGGAACTAGCGCCACTAAGAGACACCGATAAACTCATCTTT. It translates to CALGELAPLRDTDKLIF.

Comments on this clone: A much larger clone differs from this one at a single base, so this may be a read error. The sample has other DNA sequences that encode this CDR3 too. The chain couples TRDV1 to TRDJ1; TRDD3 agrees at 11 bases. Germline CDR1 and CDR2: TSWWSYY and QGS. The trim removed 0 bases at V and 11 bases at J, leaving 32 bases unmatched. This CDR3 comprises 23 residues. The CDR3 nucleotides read TGTGCTCTTGGGGAACTAGTAACTGGGGTTGGGGGATACGACGCTCTCCCAGCGATAAAGCTCATCTTT. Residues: CALGELVTGVGGYDALPAIKLIF.

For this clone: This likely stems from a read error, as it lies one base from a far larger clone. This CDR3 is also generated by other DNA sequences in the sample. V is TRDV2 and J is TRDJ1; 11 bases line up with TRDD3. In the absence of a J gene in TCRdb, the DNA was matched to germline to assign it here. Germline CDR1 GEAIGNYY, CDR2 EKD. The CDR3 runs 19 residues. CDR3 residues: CACDTVNGGYATYTDKLIF. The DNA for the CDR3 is TGCGCCTGTGACACCGTGAATGGGGGATACGCGACGTACACCGATAAACTCATCTTT.

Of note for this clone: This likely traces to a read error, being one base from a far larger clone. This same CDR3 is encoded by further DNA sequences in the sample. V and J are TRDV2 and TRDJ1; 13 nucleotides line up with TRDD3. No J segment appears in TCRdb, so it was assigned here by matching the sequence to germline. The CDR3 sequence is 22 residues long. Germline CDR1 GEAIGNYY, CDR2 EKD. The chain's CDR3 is CAWLFLCSRTGGYGVCTDKLIF. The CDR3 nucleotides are TGTGCCTGGCTATTTCTTTGCTCTCGGACTGGGGGATACGGAGTATGCACCGACAAACTCATCTTT.

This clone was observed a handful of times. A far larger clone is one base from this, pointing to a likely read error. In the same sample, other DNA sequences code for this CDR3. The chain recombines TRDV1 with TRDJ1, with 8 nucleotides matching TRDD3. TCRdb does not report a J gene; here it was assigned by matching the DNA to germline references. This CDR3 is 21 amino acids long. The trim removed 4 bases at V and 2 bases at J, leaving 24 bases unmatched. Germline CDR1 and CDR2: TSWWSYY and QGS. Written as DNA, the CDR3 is TGTGCTCTTGGGGCCTGGAATTTCTATGACCCTCCTGACTGGGGGACCGATAAACTCATCTTT. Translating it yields CALGAWNFYDPPDWGTDKLIF.

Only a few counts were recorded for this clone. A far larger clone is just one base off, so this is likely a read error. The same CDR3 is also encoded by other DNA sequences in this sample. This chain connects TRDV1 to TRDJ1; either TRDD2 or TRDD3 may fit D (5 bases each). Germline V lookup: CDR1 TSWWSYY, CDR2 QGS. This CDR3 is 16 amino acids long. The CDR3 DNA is TGCGCTCTTGGGGACCTACGAGGGGAAGTCACCGATAAACTCATCTTT. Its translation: CALGDLRGEVTDKLIF.

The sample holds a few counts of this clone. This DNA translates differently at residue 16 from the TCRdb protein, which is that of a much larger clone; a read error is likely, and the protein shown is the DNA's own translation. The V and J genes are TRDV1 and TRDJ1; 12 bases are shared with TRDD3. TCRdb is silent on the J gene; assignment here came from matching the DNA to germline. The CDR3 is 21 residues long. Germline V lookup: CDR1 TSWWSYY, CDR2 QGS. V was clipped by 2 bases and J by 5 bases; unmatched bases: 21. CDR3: CALGEFTAVLGDTVVRDKLIF. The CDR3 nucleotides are TGTGCTCTTGGGGAATTCACGGCGGTACTGGGGGATACTGTCGTCAGGGATAAACTCATCTTT.

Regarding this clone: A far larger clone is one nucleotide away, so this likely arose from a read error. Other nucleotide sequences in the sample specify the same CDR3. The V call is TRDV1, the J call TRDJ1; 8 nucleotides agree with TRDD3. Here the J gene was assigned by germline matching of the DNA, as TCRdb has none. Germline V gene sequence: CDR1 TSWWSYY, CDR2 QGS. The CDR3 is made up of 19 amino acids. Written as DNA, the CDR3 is TGCGCTCTTGGGGACGCCTACGAATACTGGGGGCCGCTCACCGATAAACTCATCTTT. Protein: CALGDAYEYWGPLTDKLIF.

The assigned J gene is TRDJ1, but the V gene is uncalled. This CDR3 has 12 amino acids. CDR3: CASGEKAHKLIF. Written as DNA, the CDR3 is TGTGCTAGTGGGGAAAAAGCGCATAAACTCATCTTT.